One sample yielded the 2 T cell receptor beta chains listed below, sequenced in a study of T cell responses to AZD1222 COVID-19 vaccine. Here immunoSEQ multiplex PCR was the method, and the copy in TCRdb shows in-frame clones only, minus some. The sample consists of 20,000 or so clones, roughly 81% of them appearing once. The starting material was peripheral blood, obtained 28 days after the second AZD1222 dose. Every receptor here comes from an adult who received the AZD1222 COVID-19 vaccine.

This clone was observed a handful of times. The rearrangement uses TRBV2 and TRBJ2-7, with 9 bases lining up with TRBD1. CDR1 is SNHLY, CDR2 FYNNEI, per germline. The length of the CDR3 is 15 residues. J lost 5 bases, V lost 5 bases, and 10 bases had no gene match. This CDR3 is CASSFAGTGYDEQYF. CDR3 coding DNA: TGTGCCAGCAGTTTCGCCGGGACAGGGTACGACGAGCAGTACTTC.

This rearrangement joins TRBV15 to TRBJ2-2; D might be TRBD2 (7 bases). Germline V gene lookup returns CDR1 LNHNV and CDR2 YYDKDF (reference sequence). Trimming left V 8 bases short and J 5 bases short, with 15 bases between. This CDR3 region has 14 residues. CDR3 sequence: CATSVGGATGELFF. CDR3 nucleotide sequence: TGTGCCACCTCTGTAGGGGGGGCTACCGGGGAGCTGTTTTTT.